A single sample is the source of the 30 T cell receptor beta chains below, sequenced in a study of blood T cell repertoires in COVID-19. Profiled with immunoSEQ multiplex PCR; TCRdb holds only in-frame clones, not every one. The table lists approximately 300,000 clones, around 88% of them singletons. Material: peripheral blood. These receptor sequences come from a woman between 45 and 60 years old with acute or convalescent COVID-19.

The V gene is TRBV6-5, the J gene TRBJ1-3; D unresolved. V lost 5 bases and J lost 0, with 8 bases in between. The germline V gene encodes CDR1 MNHEY and CDR2 SVGAGI. CDR3 length: 14 residues. The DNA of the CDR3 is TGTGCCAGCAGTCTAGGCAGCTCTGGAAACACCATATATTTT. It encodes CASSLGSSGNTIYF.

V gene TRBV7-2 combines with J gene TRBJ2-1; the D gene is possibly TRBD2 (5 bases). Trimming took 5 bases from V and 2 from J, leaving 10 bases between them. Germline lookup yields CDR1 SGHTA and CDR2 FQGNSA. The CDR3 is 14 amino acids. In DNA, the CDR3 is TGTGCCAGCAGCCGGACCGGGACCTACAATGAGCAGTTCTTC. It is translated as CASSRTGTYNEQFF.

J is TRBJ1-5 and V is TRBV12-3 or TRBV12-4; no clear D gene. CDR3 length equals 11 residues. Trimming cost V 3 bases and J 12 bases, with 9 bases left between them. CDR3 residues: CASSFLQDQHF. The DNA of the CDR3 is TGTGCCAGCAGTTTTCTCCAGGACCAGCATTTT.

The rearrangement joins TRBV28 to TRBJ2-5; 8 nucleotides match TRBD2. The CDR3 totals 19 residues. J gave up 1 base and V 2 bases, and 15 bases lay outside the gene matches. Germline-derived CDR1 and CDR2 are MDHEN and SYDVKM. In DNA form, the CDR3 reads TGTGCCAGCAGTTTACCCCGTCAAGGAGCGGGAGATCCCCAAGAGACCCAGTACTTC. Its protein product is CASSLPRQGAGDPQETQYF.

The chain carries TRBV7-9 and TRBJ1-4, with TRBD1 identical over 7 bases. J gave up 4 bases and V 3 bases, and 2 bases lay outside the gene matches. This CDR3 region has 14 residues. CDR1 SEHNR and CDR2 FQNEAQ come from the germline V gene (reference sequence). In DNA form, the CDR3 reads TGTGCCAGCAGCTTGGGACAGAGTAATGAAAAACTGTTTTTT. The encoded protein is CASSLGQSNEKLFF. Full variable domain (rest looked up from reference TRBV7-9 and TRBJ1-4): DTGVSQNPRHKITKRGQNVTFRCDPISEHNRLYWYRQTLGQGPEFLTYFQNEAQLEKSRLLSDRFSAERPKGSFSTLEIQRTEQGDSAMYLCASSLGQSNEKLFFGSGTQLSVL.

Note on this clone: Other DNA sequences of this sample code for an identical CDR3. V usage is TRBV5-1 and J usage is TRBJ2-5; D gene ambiguous. CDR1 and CDR2 (germline): SGHRS, YFSETQ. V was shortened by 0 bases and J by 5 bases, with 11 bases between the two germline ends. CDR3 length: 14 residues. CDR3: CASSLGQVGETQYF. CDR3 bases: TGCGCCAGCAGCTTGGGGCAGGTTGGGGAGACCCAGTACTTC.

The chain recombines TRBV4-3 with TRBJ2-1; no definite D call. CDR1 is LGHNA, CDR2 YSLEER, per germline. The length of the CDR3 is 18 residues. V was pared by 1 base and J by 4 bases, with 20 bases between. CDR3 nucleotide sequence: TGCGCCAGCAGCCAAGTGCCAGGTATCGGATCACGTTACAATGAGCAGTTCTTC. Translation: CASSQVPGIGSRYNEQFF.

V gene TRBV5-1 combines with J gene TRBJ1-2, with D possibly matching TRBD1 (6 bases). Germline V gene lookup returns CDR1 SGHRS and CDR2 YFSETQ. The V and J ends lost 6 bases and 8 bases respectively, with 23 bases between them. The CDR3 is 15 residues long. The CDR3 spells CASTVEPTGFWGYTF. The CDR3 coding sequence is TGCGCCAGCACCGTGGAACCAACAGGGTTTTGGGGCTACACCTTC.

CDR3 residues: CASSLGTGVRMSEQFF. The CDR3 nucleotides read TGTGCCAGCAGCCTAGGGACAGGGGTGAGGATGAGTGAGCAGTTCTTC. The gene calls are TRBV11-3 and TRBJ2-1, with 10 bases identical to TRBD1. The ends lost 5 bases at V and 9 bases at J; junction bases unmatched: 13. The germline gives CDR1 SGHNT, CDR2 YENEEA. The CDR3 has 16 amino acids.

The rearrangement uses TRBV5-1 and TRBJ1-1; the D gene is possibly TRBD1 (5 bases). V lost 0 bases to trimming and J lost 5 bases, with 14 bases between them. Germline values: CDR1 SGHRS, CDR2 YFSETQ. The length of the CDR3 is 15 residues. The CDR3 loop reads CASSLGAGIGTEAFF. In DNA form, the CDR3 reads TGCGCCAGCAGCTTGGGAGCAGGGATCGGTACTGAAGCTTTCTTT. Full variable domain (rest looked up from reference TRBV5-1 and TRBJ1-1): KAGVTQTPRYLIKTRGQQVTLSCSPISGHRSVSWYQQTPGQGLQFLFEYFSETQRNKGNFPGRFSGRQFSNSRSEMNVSTLELGDSALYLCASSLGAGIGTEAFFGQGTRLTVV.

The chain couples TRBV7-3 to TRBJ2-1; 7 nucleotides match TRBD2. The ends lost 3 bases at V and 0 bases at J; junction bases unmatched: 2. This CDR3 comprises 15 residues. The germline V gene encodes CDR1 SGHTA and CDR2 FQGTGA. For the CDR3, the DNA is TGTGCCAGCAGCTTCCGGGAGGCCTCCTACAATGAGCAGTTCTTC. Its translation is CASSFREASYNEQFF.

This chain joins TRBV2 and TRBJ2-1, with TRBD1 identical over 9 bases. Germline V CDR1 and CDR2: SNHLY, FYNNEI. This CDR3 is built from 17 residues. V trimming: 2 bases; J trimming: 7 bases; junction bases outside the gene matches: 12. The CDR3 loop is CASSETRDRVRMNEQFF. CDR3 sequence (DNA): TGTGCCAGCAGTGAAACGAGGGACAGGGTGAGGATGAATGAGCAGTTCTTC.

At least ten counts were recorded for this clone. This chain uses TRBV7-3 with TRBJ1-2, with 8 bases identical to TRBD1. The V segment lost 5 bases and the J segment 8 bases; nucleotides outside the gene matches: 7. From germline, CDR1 is SGHTA and CDR2 FQGTGA. The CDR3 runs 13 residues. The CDR3 loop is CASSPGGGEGYTF. The CDR3, as DNA: TGTGCCAGCAGCCCAGGGGGCGGGGAGGGCTACACCTTC.

This sequence joins TRBV5-3 and TRBJ2-7; D call uncertain. Being an ORF, TRBV5-3 has a function that is uncertain. The CDR3 loop spans 14 amino acids. V was trimmed by 2 bases and J by 2 bases, leaving 11 bases between them. In nucleotides, the CDR3 is TGTGCCAGAAGCTTAATGGCCCGCCCCTACGAGCAGTACTTC. Encoded protein: CARSLMARPYEQYF.

The V and J genes are TRBV7-2 and TRBJ1-4; 7 positions agree with TRBD1. This CDR3 has 15 residues. The germline V gene encodes CDR1 SGHTA and CDR2 FQGNSA. V shed 5 bases and J 5 bases; nucleotides not matched to a gene: 8. Here the CDR3 reads CASSPWTGTNEKLFF. Here the CDR3 DNA reads TGTGCCAGCAGCCCCTGGACAGGTACCAATGAAAAACTGTTTTTT.

The J gene is TRBJ1-1, the V gene TRBV5-1; D unclear. Germline V gives CDR1 SGHRS, CDR2 YFSETQ. The germline V and J ends were trimmed by 0 bases and 11 bases, with 14 bases remaining between them. CDR3 length: 13 amino acids. The CDR3 DNA sequence: TGCGCCAGCAGCTTGGGAGGGCCAGGAGGTGCTTTCTTT. It is translated as CASSLGGPGGAFF. Complete variable domain (other parts from reference TRBV5-1 and TRBJ1-1): KAGVTQTPRYLIKTRGQQVTLSCSPISGHRSVSWYQQTPGQGLQFLFEYFSETQRNKGNFPGRFSGRQFSNSRSEMNVSTLELGDSALYLCASSLGGPGGAFFGQGTRLTVV.

This chain uses TRBV9 with TRBJ2-7; 7 positions match TRBD1. Losses at the gene ends were 2 bases for V and 1 base for J; bases not matched to a gene: 3. This CDR3 has 14 amino acids. Germline CDR1 and CDR2: SGDLS and YYNGEE. The CDR3 loop is CASSVTGDSYEQYF. In DNA form, the CDR3 reads TGTGCCAGCAGCGTTACAGGGGATTCCTACGAGCAGTACTTC.

The V call is TRBV9, the J call TRBJ2-2, with 8 bases that match TRBD1. The CDR3 runs to 16 residues. The J segment lost 3 bases and the V segment lost 3 bases, leaving 7 bases of the junction unmatched. From germline, CDR1 is SGDLS and CDR2 YYNGEE. The CDR3: CASSAFQGADTGELFF. The CDR3 region has the DNA TGTGCCAGCAGCGCCTTCCAGGGGGCGGACACCGGGGAGCTGTTTTTT.

This clone was counted once. The V gene is TRBV3-1 (or the pseudogene TRBV3-2), the J gene TRBJ2-5; 11 bases match TRBD2. The CDR3 length is 16 residues. The ends lost 2 bases at V and 4 bases at J; junction bases unmatched: 6. CDR1 is LGHDT and CDR2 is YNNKEL in the germline V gene (reference sequence). The CDR3 protein is CASSQSVAGGLETQYF. The CDR3 DNA reads as TGTGCCAGCAGCCAAAGTGTAGCGGGAGGGCTAGAGACCCAGTACTTC.

The chain links TRBV5-1 to TRBJ1-3; tentatively, D is TRBD1 (6 bases). V was cut by 4 bases and J by 1 base, with 15 bases left in between. This CDR3 has 16 amino acids. Germline CDR1 reads SGHRS; CDR2 reads YFSETQ. CDR3 sequence: CASSEGKTGSGNTIYF. CDR3 DNA sequence: TGCGCCAGCAGCGAGGGAAAGACAGGTTCTGGAAACACCATATATTTT.

This clone occurred a few times. The V gene is TRBV7-2, the J gene TRBJ1-1, with a tentative D call TRBD1 (5 bases). V was shortened by 5 bases and J by 0 bases, with 16 bases between the two germline ends. The CDR3 sequence is 16 residues long. Germline CDR1 SGHTA, CDR2 FQGNSA. In DNA, the CDR3 is TGTGCCAGCAGCGATCGGACATTTAACATGAACACTGAAGCTTTCTTT. Amino acid sequence: CASSDRTFNMNTEAFF. The entire variable domain, with the rest obtained from reference TRBV7-2 and TRBJ1-1, is as follows: GAGVSQSPSNKVTEKGKDVELRCDPISGHTALYWYRQSLGQGLEFLIYFQGNSAPDKSGLPSDRFSAERTGGSVSTLTIQRTQQEDSAVYLCASSDRTFNMNTEAFFGQGTRLTVV.

The chain carries TRBV6-2 or TRBV6-3 and TRBJ2-1; D is unclear. Germline CDR1 reads MNHEY; CDR2 reads SVGEGT. The V end was cut by 2 bases, the J end by 0 bases, with 8 bases between. The CDR3 has 15 amino acids. The CDR3 DNA reads as TGTGCCAGCAGTTACCTTTCCCTCTCCTACAATGAGCAGTTCTTC. Protein: CASSYLSLSYNEQFF.

The rearrangement joins TRBV2 to TRBJ1-5; TRBD1 matches at 7 bases. CDR1 and CDR2 (germline): SNHLY, FYNNEI. The CDR3 is 14 residues long. The J segment lost 5 bases and the V segment lost 5 bases, leaving 6 bases of the junction unmatched. DNA for the CDR3: TGTGCCAGCAGTATGGGGACAGCTGATCAGCCCCAGCATTTT. Its translation: CASSMGTADQPQHF.

V and J are TRBV15 and TRBJ2-7; D call uncertain. The CDR3 is made up of 14 amino acids. Germline V CDR1 and CDR2: LNHNV, YYDKDF (reference sequence). V shed 0 bases and J shed 1 base, with 7 bases lying between them. CDR3 nucleotides: TGTGCCACCAGCAGAGATGCACAGTCCTACGAGCAGTACTTC. This translates into CATSRDAQSYEQYF.

The DNA of the CDR3 is TGCGCCAGCAGCCAACCGGCTAGCGCCAACGAGCAGTACTTC. The encoded protein is CASSQPASANEQYF. The V call is TRBV4-1, the J call TRBJ2-7, with a weak D call TRBD2 (6 bases). This CDR3 has 14 amino acids. Germline assignment: CDR1 MGHRA and CDR2 YSYEKL. The V and J ends lost 2 bases and 5 bases respectively, with 13 bases between them.

The CDR3 loop is CASSEHIRNSPLHF. CDR3 in DNA: TGTGCCAGCAGTGAACACATCCGTAATTCACCCCTCCACTTT. The chain joins TRBV2 to TRBJ1-6; D is undetermined. The CDR3 spans 14 residues. V gave up 2 bases and J gave up 6 bases, with 8 bases separating them. Germline CDR1 SNHLY, CDR2 FYNNEI. Full variable domain (missing parts from reference TRBV2 and TRBJ1-6): EPEVTQTPSHQVTQMGQEVILRCVPISNHLYFYWYRQILGQKVEFLVSFYNNEISEKSEIFDDQFSVERPDGSNFTLKIRSTKLEDSAMYFCASSEHIRNSPLHFGNGTRLTVT.

The rearrangement links TRBV9 to TRBJ2-2; 8 nucleotides agree with TRBD2. The CDR3 has 22 residues. Germline values: CDR1 SGDLS, CDR2 YYNGEE. The V gene end was trimmed by 0 bases and the J gene end by 3 bases; junction bases not matched to a gene: 22. The CDR3 coding sequence is TGTGCCAGCAGCGTAGTTAGGATAGATCGAAAAAGCGGGAGTTCTTACACCGGGGAGCTGTTTTTT. Translating gives CASSVVRIDRKSGSSYTGELFF.

The V gene is TRBV24-1, the J gene TRBJ2-3; TRBD1 aligns across 7 bases. The V gene end was trimmed by 0 bases and the J gene end by 8 bases; junction bases not matched to a gene: 10. CDR3 length: 16 amino acids. Germline loops: CDR1 KGHDR, CDR2 SFDVKD. CDR3 amino acids: CATSDLKGGRISTQYF. CDR3 nucleotide sequence: TGTGCCACCAGTGATTTGAAAGGGGGCAGGATTTCTACGCAGTATTTT.

The chain has TRBV5-1 and TRBJ2-7; D ambiguous. Trimming removed 3 bases at V and 6 bases at J, with 7 bases between. The CDR3 is made up of 11 amino acids. Germline assignment: CDR1 SGHRS and CDR2 YFSETQ. The CDR3 DNA reads TGCGCCAGCAGCTACTCAGGCGAGCAGTACTTC. Protein sequence: CASSYSGEQYF.

This clone was counted only a few times. The chain employs TRBV19 and TRBJ1-5, with a possible D match to TRBD1 (6 bases). Germline-derived CDR1 and CDR2 are LNHDA and SQIVND (reference sequence). V dropped 9 bases and J dropped 5 bases, with 20 bases sitting between them. The CDR3 loop spans 15 amino acids. The CDR3 DNA follows: TGTGCCAGCGCCCTGATGGGGACACCAGATCAGCCCCAGCATTTT. It translates to CASALMGTPDQPQHF. Full variable domain (rest looked up from reference TRBV19 and TRBJ1-5): DGGITQSPKYLFRKEGQNVTLSCEQNLNHDAMYWYRQDPGQGLRLIYYSQIVNDFQKGDIAEGYSVSREKKESFPLTVTSAQKNPTAFYLCASALMGTPDQPQHFGDGTRLSIL.